The 9 T cell receptor beta chains below were found in one sample sequenced in a study of cytomegalovirus exposure and HLA in healthy donors. 13 Jbeta primers and 60 Vbeta primers were used for the PCR. The repertoire was sequenced with immunoSEQ multiplex PCR; TCRdb's copy has only in-frame clones and lacks some. The sample contains approximately 180,000 clones, roughly nine tenths of which appear only once. The specimen was PBMCs. The receptors originated from a girl younger than two in good health and CMV-seronegative.

Only a few counts were recorded for this clone. The rearrangement uses TRBV5-1 and TRBJ2-7; TRBD2 matches 7 bases. The CDR3 has 15 amino acids. V gave up 2 bases and J gave up 0 bases; unmatched junction bases: 5. CDR1 SGHRS and CDR2 YFSETQ come from the germline V gene. The CDR3 region has the DNA TGCGCCAGCAGCTTTCTAGCGGACCCCTCCTACGAGCAGTACTTC. Protein: CASSFLADPSYEQYF.

As to this clone: An end of the junction differs from the germline gene, which may be a read error. The CDR3 protein is CAGSYSSDSPNGYTF. Written as DNA, the CDR3 is TGTGCCGGCAGTTACTCGTCTGACAGCCCTAATGGCTACACCTTC. The V call is TRBV6-5, the J call TRBJ1-2; D might be TRBD1 (5 bases). CDR3 length: 15 amino acids. Per germline, CDR1 MNHEY and CDR2 SVGAGI.

This clone occurred once. The rearrangement uses TRBV11-2 and TRBJ2-5; no reliable D call. Trimming stripped 5 bases from V and 1 base from J, with 14 bases between. There are 15 residues in the CDR3. Per the germline V gene, CDR1 is SGHAT and CDR2 is FQNNGV. CDR3 nucleotides: TGTGCCAGCAGCCACGCGGTAGTCTCCCAAGAGACCCAGTACTTC. Amino acids: CASSHAVVSQETQYF.

This chain uses TRBV5-4 with TRBJ2-3; D is possibly TRBD1 (6 bases). V gave up 0 bases and J gave up 6 bases, with 17 bases separating them. The CDR3 loop spans 16 amino acids. Germline V gene data show CDR1 as SGHNT and CDR2 as YYREEE (reference sequence). CDR3 residues: CASSLGTAKRSDTQYF. CDR3 in DNA: TGTGCCAGCAGCTTGGGGACAGCGAAACGGTCGGATACGCAGTATTTT. Full variable domain (missing parts from reference TRBV5-4 and TRBJ2-3): ETGVTQSPTHLIKTRGQQVTLRCSSQSGHNTVSWYQQALGQGPQFIFQYYREEENGRGNFPPRFSGLQFPNYSSELNVNALELDDSALYLCASSLGTAKRSDTQYFGPGTRLTVL.

The chain uses TRBV6-1 and TRBJ2-1; 13 bases match TRBD2. CDR1 and CDR2 from the germline V gene are MNHNS and SASEGT. The CDR3 is 15 residues long. V was clipped by 3 bases and J by 9 bases; unmatched bases: 5. The CDR3 region has the DNA TGTGCCAGCAGTGAGGGACTAGCGGGACTCAGTGAGCAGTTCTTC. Amino acid sequence: CASSEGLAGLSEQFF.

The V gene is TRBV18, the J gene TRBJ1-2; 9 nucleotides match TRBD1. This CDR3 region has 16 residues. Per the germline V gene, CDR1 is KGHSH and CDR2 is LQKENI. After removal of 6 bases from V and 0 bases from J, the junction contained 8 bases not matched to a gene. The CDR3 loop reads CASSPGQGYSNYGYTF. Written as DNA, the CDR3 is TGTGCCAGCTCCCCGGGACAGGGATATTCTAACTATGGCTACACCTTC.

This rearrangement joins TRBV18 to TRBJ2-7; 8 bases agree with TRBD1. The CDR3 runs 13 residues. J gave up 7 bases and V 2 bases, and 4 bases lay outside the gene matches. Germline V gives CDR1 KGHSH, CDR2 LQKENI. The CDR3 loop is CASSPTRDREQYF. The CDR3 DNA is TGTGCCAGCTCACCAACTCGGGACAGGGAGCAGTACTTC.

The chain has TRBV7-2 and TRBJ2-2; 9 bases match TRBD2. The V segment lost 4 bases and the J segment 5 bases; nucleotides outside the gene matches: 17. CDR3 length: 19 residues. Germline CDR1 and CDR2: SGHTA and FQGNSA. For the CDR3, the DNA is TGTGCCAGCAGCTCACCGGGTGGCGGCGGGAGGGTCCCTACCGGGGAGCTGTTTTTT. Amino acids: CASSSPGGGGRVPTGELFF.

This rearrangement joins TRBV27 to TRBJ2-6; no clear D. Germline CDR1 is MNHEY and CDR2 is SMNVEV (reference sequence). Trimming took off 3 bases at V and 0 bases at J, with 6 bases between the two ends. This CDR3 spans 15 amino acids. In DNA form, the CDR3 reads TGTGCCAGCAGTTTGTCGGGCTCTGGGGCCAACGTCCTGACTTTC. Encoded protein: CASSLSGSGANVLTF.